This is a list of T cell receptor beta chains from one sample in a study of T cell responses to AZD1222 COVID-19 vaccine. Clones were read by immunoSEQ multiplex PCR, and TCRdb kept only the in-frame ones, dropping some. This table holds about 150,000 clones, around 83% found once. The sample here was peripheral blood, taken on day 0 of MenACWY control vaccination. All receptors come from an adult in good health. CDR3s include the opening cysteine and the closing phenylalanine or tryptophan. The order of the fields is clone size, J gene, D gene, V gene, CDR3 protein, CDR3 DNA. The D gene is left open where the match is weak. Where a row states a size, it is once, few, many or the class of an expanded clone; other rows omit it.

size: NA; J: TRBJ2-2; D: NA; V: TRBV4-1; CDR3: CASSQLLRRNTGELFF; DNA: TGCGCCAGCAGCCAACTGCTCCGCCGAAACACCGGGGAGCTGTTTTTT
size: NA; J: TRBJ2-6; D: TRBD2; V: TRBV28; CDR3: CASSLGSGGIYAANVLTF; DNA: TGTGCCAGCAGTTTAGGTAGCGGGGGGATCTACGCGGCCAACGTCCTGACTTTC
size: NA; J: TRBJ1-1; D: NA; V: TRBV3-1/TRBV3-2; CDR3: CASISRDGNTEAFF; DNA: TGTGCCAGCATCAGCCGGGACGGGAACACTGAAGCTTTCTTT
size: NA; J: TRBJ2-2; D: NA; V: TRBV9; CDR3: CASSVELNTGELFF; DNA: TGTGCCAGCAGCGTAGAACTGAACACCGGGGAGCTGTTTTTT
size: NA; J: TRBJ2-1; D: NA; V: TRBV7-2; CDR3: CASSLALTSEQFF; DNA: TGTGCCAGCAGCTTAGCCCTGACTAGTGAACAGTTCTTC
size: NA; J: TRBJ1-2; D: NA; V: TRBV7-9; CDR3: CASSFNQGYTF; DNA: TGTGCCAGCAGCTTCAATCAGGGCTACACCTTC
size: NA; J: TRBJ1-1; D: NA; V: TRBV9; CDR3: CASSEGPWTEAFF; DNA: TGTGCCAGCAGCGAGGGCCCCTGGACTGAAGCTTTCTTT
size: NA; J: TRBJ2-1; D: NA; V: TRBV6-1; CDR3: CASSEFARLNNEQFF; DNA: TGTGCCAGCAGTGAATTTGCGAGGCTAAACAATGAGCAGTTCTTC
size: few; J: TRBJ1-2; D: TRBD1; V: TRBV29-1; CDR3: CSVGPGTGYGYTF; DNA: TGCAGCGTCGGTCCAGGGACAGGCTATGGCTACACCTTC
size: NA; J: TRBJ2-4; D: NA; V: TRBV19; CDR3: CATGIGERNIQYF; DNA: TGTGCCACGGGAATCGGGGAGAGGAACATTCAGTACTTC
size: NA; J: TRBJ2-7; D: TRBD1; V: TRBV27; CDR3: CASSGTVTYEQYF; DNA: TGTGCCAGCAGTGGGACAGTGACCTACGAGCAGTACTTC
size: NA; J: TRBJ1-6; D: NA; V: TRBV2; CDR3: CASSERGRTNSPLHF; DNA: TGTGCCAGCAGTGAACGCGGCCGGACAAATTCACCCCTCCACTTT
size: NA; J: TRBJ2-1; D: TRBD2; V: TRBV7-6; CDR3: CASQRGEEQFF; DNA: TGTGCCAGTCAGCGGGGGGAGGAGCAGTTCTTC
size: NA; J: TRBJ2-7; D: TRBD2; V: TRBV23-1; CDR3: CASSQSQRGTHEQYF; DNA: TGCGCCAGCAGTCAATCCCAGCGGGGGACCCACGAGCAGTACTTC
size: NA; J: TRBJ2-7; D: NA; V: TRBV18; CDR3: CASTERGVYEQYF; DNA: TGTGCCAGCACGGAGAGAGGGGTGTACGAGCAGTACTTC
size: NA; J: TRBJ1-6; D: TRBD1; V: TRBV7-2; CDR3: CASSFPWTGGSSYNSPLHF; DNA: TGTGCCAGCAGCTTCCCATGGACAGGGGGGAGCTCCTATAATTCACCCCTCCACTTT
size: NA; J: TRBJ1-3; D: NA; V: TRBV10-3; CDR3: CAISDIVTDSGNTIYF; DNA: TGTGCCATCAGTGACATTGTAACAGACTCTGGAAACACCATATATTTT
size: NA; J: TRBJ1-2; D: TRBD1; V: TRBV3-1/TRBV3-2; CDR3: CASSQDNSAGGYGYTF; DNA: TGTGCCAGCAGCCAAGATAATAGTGCAGGGGGCTATGGCTACACCTTC
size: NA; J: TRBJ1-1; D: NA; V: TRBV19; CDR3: CASKGVQALQNTEAFF; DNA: TGTGCCAGTAAAGGGGTGCAGGCCCTTCAGAACACTGAAGCTTTCTTT
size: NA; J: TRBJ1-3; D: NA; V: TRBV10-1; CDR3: CASSAQGTGNTIYF; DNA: TGCGCCAGCAGCGCCCAGGGGACTGGAAACACCATATATTTT
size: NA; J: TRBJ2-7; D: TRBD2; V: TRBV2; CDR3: CASSEESGGAVEQYF; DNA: TGTGCCAGCAGTGAAGAGAGCGGGGGGGCGGTCGAGCAGTACTTC
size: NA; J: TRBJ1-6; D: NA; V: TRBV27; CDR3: CASSLVPGVNSPLHF; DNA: TGTGCCAGCAGTTTAGTTCCAGGGGTCAATTCACCCCTCCACTTT